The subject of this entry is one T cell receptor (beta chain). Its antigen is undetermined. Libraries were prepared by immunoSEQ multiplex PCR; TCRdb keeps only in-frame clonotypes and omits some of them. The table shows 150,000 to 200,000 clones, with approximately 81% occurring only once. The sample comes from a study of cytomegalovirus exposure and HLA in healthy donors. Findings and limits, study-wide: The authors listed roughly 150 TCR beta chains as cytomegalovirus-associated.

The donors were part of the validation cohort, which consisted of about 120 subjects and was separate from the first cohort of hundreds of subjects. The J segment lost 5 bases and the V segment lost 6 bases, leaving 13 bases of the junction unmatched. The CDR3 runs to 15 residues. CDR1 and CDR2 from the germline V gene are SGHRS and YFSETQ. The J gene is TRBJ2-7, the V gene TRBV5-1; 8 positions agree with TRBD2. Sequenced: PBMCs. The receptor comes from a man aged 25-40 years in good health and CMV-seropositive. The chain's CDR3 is CASKPPQSGGDEQYF. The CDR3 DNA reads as TGCGCCAGCAAGCCTCCACAGTCGGGGGGGGACGAGCAGTACTTC.